This T cell receptor beta chain was documented in a study of regulatory T cells in long-lasting Graves disease. This clonotype was seen repeatedly, ten times or more. Its antigen is unknown. Stated time point: newly diagnosed GD, antithyroid drugs for less than 3 months. The TCR library used RNA extracted from PBMCs. Enrollment of patients was through an endocrinology department in Xi'an, China. iRepertoire HTBI primers and Arm-PCR of CDR3 regions built TCR beta libraries. TCRdb analysed the multiplex PCR reads with MiXCR anew, one entry per CDR3 protein. The sample yields about 540,000 distinct CDR3 sequences, roughly 14% seen once. Study outcomes and limitations: TRBV28, TRBJ1-2 and TRBJ2-5 emerged as the favored segments in persistent disease.

Looked up from germline, CDR1 is SGHDN and CDR2 is FVKESK. Trimming removed 4 bases from V and 4 bases from J, with 14 bases in between. The CDR3 length is 15 residues. In addition, the sample was reused for a study of T cells in Graves' hyperthyroidism and ophthalmopathy.

Here the sequenced sample was peripheral blood mononuclear cells (PBMCs), taken at new diagnosis, from a patient treated with antithyroid drugs. The TCR comes from a man younger than 40 with Graves disease. The chain has TRBV14 and TRBJ2-1; tentative D call: TRBD2 (6 bases). CDR3 amino acids: CASSPTRDFYNEQFF. CDR3 in DNA: TGTGCCAGCAGCCCGACAAGGGACTTTTACAATGAGCAGTTCTTC.